This T cell receptor delta chain was sequenced during a study of Vδ1+ human thymocytes. Study outcomes and limitations: Thymic TRG and TRD repertoires appeared highly polyclonal.

The sorted cells were CD3+ Vdelta1+ Vdelta2- thymocytes from alphabeta-depleted thymus. Purity of the sorted Vdelta1+ thymocytes ranged from roughly 97% to 99.6%. RNA was extracted from the cells and then reverse transcribed. CDR3 amplicons came from multiplex PCR with pooled V-gene forward and constant-region reverse primers. TCRdb processed the multiplex PCR reads again with the CATT caller. In the table there are tens of thousands of delta-chain clones, 25% to 35% of which are singletons. This clone was seen more than once but under ten times. What it binds is not known. It may be a read error: a sequence one base away is much more abundant. The sample carries other DNA sequences with the same CDR3. Germline loops: CDR1 GEAIGNYY, CDR2 EKD. The CDR3 has 16 residues. The V segment lost 6 bases and the J segment 8 bases; nucleotides outside the gene matches: 15.

The V call is TRDV2, the J call TRDJ1, with 12 nucleotides matching TRDD3. The sequence was collected from a boy under two years old who had congenital heart surgery. Input material: Vdelta1+ gamma-delta thymocytes from the thymus. Subset of the sample: FACS-sorted CD3+ TCRalphabeta- TCRVdelta1+ TCRVdelta2- thymocytes. CDR3 nucleotides: TGTGCCTGTACCCACGACCTACTGGGGGATACTTCGAAACTCATCTTT. Amino acid sequence: CACTHDLLGDTSKLIF.